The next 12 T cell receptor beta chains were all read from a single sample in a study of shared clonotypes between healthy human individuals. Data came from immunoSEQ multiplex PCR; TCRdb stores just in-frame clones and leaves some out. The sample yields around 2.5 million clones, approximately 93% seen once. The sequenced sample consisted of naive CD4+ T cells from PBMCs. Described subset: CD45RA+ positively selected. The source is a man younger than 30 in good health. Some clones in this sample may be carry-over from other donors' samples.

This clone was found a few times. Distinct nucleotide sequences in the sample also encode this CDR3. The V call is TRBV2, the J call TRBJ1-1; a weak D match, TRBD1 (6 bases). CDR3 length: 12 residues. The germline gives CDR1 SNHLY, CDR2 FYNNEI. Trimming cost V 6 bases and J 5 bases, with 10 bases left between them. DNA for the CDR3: TGTGCCAGCAGAAACAGGGTGACTGAAGCTTTCTTT. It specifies CASRNRVTEAFF. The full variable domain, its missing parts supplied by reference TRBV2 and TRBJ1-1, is EPEVTQTPSHQVTQMGQEVILRCVPISNHLYFYWYRQILGQKVEFLVSFYNNEISEKSEIFDDQFSVERPDGSNFTLKIRSTKLEDSAMYFCASRNRVTEAFFGQGTRLTVV.

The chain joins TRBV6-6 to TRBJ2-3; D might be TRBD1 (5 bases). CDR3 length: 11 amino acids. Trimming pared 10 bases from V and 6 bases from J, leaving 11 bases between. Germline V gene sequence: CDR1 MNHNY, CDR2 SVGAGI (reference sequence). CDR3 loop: CATASGDTQYF. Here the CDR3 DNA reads TGTGCCACAGCGTCAGGGGATACGCAGTATTTT.

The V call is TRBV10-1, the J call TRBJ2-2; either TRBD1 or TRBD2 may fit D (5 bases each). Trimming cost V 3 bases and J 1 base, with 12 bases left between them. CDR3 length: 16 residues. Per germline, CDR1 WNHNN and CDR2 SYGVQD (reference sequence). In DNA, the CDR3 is TGCGCCAGCAGTGATGTGGGACGGCAGAACACCGGGGAGCTGTTTTTT. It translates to CASSDVGRQNTGELFF.

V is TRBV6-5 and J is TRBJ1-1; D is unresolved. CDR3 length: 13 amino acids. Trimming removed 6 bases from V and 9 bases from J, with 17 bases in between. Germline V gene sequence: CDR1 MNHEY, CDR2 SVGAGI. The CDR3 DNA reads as TGTGCCAGCAGCCCCTCGACAAAGCTTAAAGCTTTCTTT. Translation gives CASSPSTKLKAFF.

In DNA, the CDR3 is TGTGCCAGCAGTGGTCATTTGGGCGCAGCTAGGAACACTGAAGCTTTCTTT. Encoded protein: CASSGHLGAARNTEAFF. The chain is built from TRBV28 and TRBJ1-1, with D uncertain. In germline, CDR1 is MDHEN, CDR2 SYDVKM. V dropped 5 bases and J dropped 1 base, with 20 bases sitting between them. There are 17 residues in the CDR3.

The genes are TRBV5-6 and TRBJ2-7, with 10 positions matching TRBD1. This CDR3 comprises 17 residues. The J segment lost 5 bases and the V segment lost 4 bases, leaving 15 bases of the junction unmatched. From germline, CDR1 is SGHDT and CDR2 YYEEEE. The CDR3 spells CASSLQNLRDRGNEQYF. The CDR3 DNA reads TGTGCCAGCAGCCTACAAAACCTCCGGGACAGGGGCAACGAGCAGTACTTC. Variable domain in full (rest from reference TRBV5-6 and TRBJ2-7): DAGVTQSPTHLIKTRGQQVTLRCSPKSGHDTVSWYQQALGQGPQFIFQYYEEEERQRGNFPDRFSGHQFPNYSSELNVNALLLGDSALYLCASSLQNLRDRGNEQYFGPGTRLTVT.

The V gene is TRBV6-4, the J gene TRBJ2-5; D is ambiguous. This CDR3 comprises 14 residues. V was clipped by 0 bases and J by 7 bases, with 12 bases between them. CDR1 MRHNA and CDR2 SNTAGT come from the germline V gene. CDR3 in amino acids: CASSDSTVPGTQYF. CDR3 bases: TGTGCCAGCAGTGACTCGACGGTTCCGGGGACCCAGTACTTC.

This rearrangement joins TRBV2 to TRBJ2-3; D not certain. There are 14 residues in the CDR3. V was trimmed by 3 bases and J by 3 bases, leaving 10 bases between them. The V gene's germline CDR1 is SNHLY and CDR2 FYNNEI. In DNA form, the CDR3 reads TGTGCCAGCAGTGAGGGGTCACGGACAGATACGCAGTATTTT. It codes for CASSEGSRTDTQYF.

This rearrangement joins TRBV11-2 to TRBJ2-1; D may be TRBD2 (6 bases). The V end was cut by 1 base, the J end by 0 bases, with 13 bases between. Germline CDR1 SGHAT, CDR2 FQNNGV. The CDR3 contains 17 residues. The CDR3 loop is CASSLGIPGSSYNEQFF. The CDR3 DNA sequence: TGTGCCAGCAGCTTAGGGATCCCCGGGAGCTCCTACAATGAGCAGTTCTTC.

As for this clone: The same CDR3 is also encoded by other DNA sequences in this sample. The DNA of the CDR3 is TGTGCCAGCAGTTTATCCAGGGACTCCTACGAGCAGTACTTC. Its translation: CASSLSRDSYEQYF. The genes are TRBV27 and TRBJ2-7; D is possibly TRBD1 (5 bases). This CDR3 region has 14 residues. CDR1 MNHEY and CDR2 SMNVEV come from the germline V gene (reference sequence). V was shortened by 0 bases and J by 0 bases, with 6 bases between the two germline ends.

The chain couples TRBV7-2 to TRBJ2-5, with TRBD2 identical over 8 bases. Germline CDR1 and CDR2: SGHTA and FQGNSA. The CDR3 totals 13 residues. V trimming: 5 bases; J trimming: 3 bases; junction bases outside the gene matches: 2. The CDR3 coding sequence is TGTGCCAGCAGCGCGCGGGGGGAAGAGACCCAGTACTTC. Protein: CASSARGEETQYF.

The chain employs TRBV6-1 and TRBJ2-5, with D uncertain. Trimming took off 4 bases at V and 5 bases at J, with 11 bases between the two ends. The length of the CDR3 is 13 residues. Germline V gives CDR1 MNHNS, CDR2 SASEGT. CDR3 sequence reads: CASSAPKSETQYF. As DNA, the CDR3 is TGTGCCAGCAGTGCGCCAAAAAGTGAGACCCAGTACTTC.